A selection of T cell receptor beta chains follows, all from one sample in a study of blood T cells in healthy people across ages. Using its own MiXCR run on the 5' RACE reads, TCRdb lists one record per CDR3 protein. The table includes 650,000 or so distinct CDR3 sequences, approximately 52% detected once. Specimen: blood. The receptors shown here come from a woman older than 75 in good health. CDR3s include the opening cysteine and the closing phenylalanine or tryptophan.

TRBJ2-1 | TRBV29-1 | CSVGEGGAEQFF
TRBJ2-1 | TRBV7-2 | CASGGRGLTYNEQFF
TRBJ1-4 | TRBV7-9 | CASSLDRGRGEKLFF
TRBJ2-3 | TRBV5-1 | CASSLEQAGVGTDTQYF
- | TRBV2 | CASSEGQPLVSYEQYF
TRBJ1-2 | TRBV6-2/TRBV6-3 | CASSYSSGTANYGYTF
TRBJ2-5 | TRBV7-2 | CASSPSRQETQYF
TRBJ2-3 | TRBV9 | CASSVGGGRKTDTQYF
TRBJ2-3 | TRBV24-1 | CATSDLVAETQYF
- | TRBV20-1 | CSVLGSGQETQYF
TRBJ2-4 | TRBV20-1 | CSAPRGGQIAKNIQYF
TRBJ1-2 | TRBV12-3/TRBV12-4 | CASSPTGSRGYTF
TRBJ2-1 | TRBV7-9 | CASRLQGMGSRQFF
TRBJ2-7 | TRBV13 | CASSSPSYRYNEQYF
TRBJ2-1 | TRBV6-2/TRBV6-3 | CASSAQGRETQFF
TRBJ2-5 | TRBV2 | CASRDDQETQYF
TRBJ1-1 | TRBV20-1 | CSARVRDRLNTEAFF
TRBJ1-4 | TRBV6-6 | CACRPIGTGDEKLFF
TRBJ2-3 | TRBV10-3 | CAISTSGGRTDTQYF
TRBJ2-7 | TRBV20-1 | CSARDPFYEQYF
TRBJ2-4 | TRBV7-2 | CASSLAVGIDIQYF
TRBJ2-1 | TRBV7-9 | CASSPSIAVYNEQFF
TRBJ2-2 | TRBV7-2 | CASSYGQGNTGELFF
TRBJ2-3 | TRBV13 | CASSPKGTAWEDTQYF
TRBJ2-7 | TRBV12-3/TRBV12-4 | CASTPNGGGGEQYF
TRBJ1-5 | TRBV6-1 | CASSGQAYSNQPQHF
TRBJ2-5 | TRBV6-5 | CASSRGLAGQETQYF
- | TRBV14 | CASSQDSGFYETQYF
TRBJ2-3 | TRBV5-1 | CASSLPFSGTDTQYF
TRBJ1-5 | TRBV11-2 | CASSPGIYQPQHF
TRBJ1-1 | TRBV28 | CASSGGGRKTEAFF
TRBJ1-1 | TRBV6-5 | CASSYGQGQVNTEAFF
TRBJ2-1 | TRBV11-3 | CASSLDSTSGSAEQFF
TRBJ1-3 | TRBV7-9 | CASTVEGFSGNTIYF
TRBJ2-2 | TRBV12-3/TRBV12-4 | CASSLVFSAYTGELFF
TRBJ2-5 | TRBV21-1 | CASSHTLGRTSGRVGQYF
TRBJ1-1 | TRBV6-6 | CASSLWTGRWNTEAFF
TRBJ2-5 | TRBV11-2 | CASSTLLATPSGTQYF
TRBJ2-6 | TRBV7-9 | CASSFWKGFGANVLTF
TRBJ2-7 | TRBV10-3 | CSIMGDSYEQYF
TRBJ1-2 | TRBV5-1 | CASSPDNYGYTF
TRBJ1-2 | TRBV29-1 | CSVEDRDYGYTF
TRBJ1-4 | TRBV25-1 | CASSELTRVGEKLFF
TRBJ1-4 | TRBV7-2 | CASSLEWGSGEKLFF
TRBJ1-2 | TRBV10-3 | CAISWNRERGYTF
TRBJ2-7 | TRBV7-2 | CASSARRAYEQYF